This entry describes one TCR beta chain. Its antigen target is currently unknown. No clone much larger than this one lies a single base away; base qualities are absent. These data originate in a study of blood T cells in healthy people across ages (dated by TCRdb to between 2015 and 2017). In the study overall: In model experiments, roughly one uniquely barcoded TCR beta cDNA molecule per two T cells was captured by template switching. Using deep sequencing normalized with unique cDNA molecular identifiers, the study measured how TCR beta repertoire diversity changes with age. Four age groups were formed from the donors: young (average approximately 15 years), middle-aged (approximately 39), aged (around 68) and long-lived (less than 85). To avoid experimental bias, donors of different ages were spread randomly across the sequencing lanes. The study analyzed two additional independent replicas of 1 million unique cDNA reads from the same blood draw for two donors, one aged 18 to 29 and one aged 80 or older.

The donors were about 40 Caucasian individuals from Russia, aged roughly 6 to 100 years, who were systemically healthy. Each donor gave ten milliliters of peripheral blood, collected into EDTA-treated Vacutainer tubes. Ficoll-Paque density-gradient centrifugation was used to isolate PBMCs, with at least 6.5 million obtained per sample. Trizol reagent was used to extract total RNA from the PBMCs, yielding at least 6 micrograms per sample. For every donor, flow cytometry on a PBMC aliquot measured the percentage of naive CD45RAhigh/CD27high T cells. The paper's findings and limits, for the study overall: Estimates of total diversity based on one million sequenced T cells were considered lower bounds and underestimates. The long-lived group showed more naive CD4+ T cells, fewer expanded clones and increased TCR diversity than the aged group, suggesting age selection. The percentage of naive T cells measured by flow cytometry correlated strongly with observed TCR beta diversity. Because profiling used bulk unsorted PBMCs, naive and antigen-experienced compartments could not be compared conclusively. Observed TCR beta diversity per million T cells fell roughly linearly with age, and a significant reduction was already apparent by age around 40. Because donor CMV infection status was unknown, age-related changes in expanded clonotypes were potentially confounded.

The library was built by means of 5' RACE. Sequencing used an Illumina HiSeq 2500. A second PCR of about 7 to 12 cycles was run with a J-beta primer mix and a sample-barcoded 5' primer. A template-switch 5' adaptor carrying 12 random nucleotides introduced a unique molecular identifier onto each TCR beta cDNA molecule. Each sample yielded at least 3 million CDR3-containing paired-end reads. First-strand cDNA synthesis was performed from all RNA using the Mint cDNA synthesis kit, with priming by a TRBC-specific oligonucleotide. Following uracil-DNA glycosylase treatment, a first 18-cycle PCR with universal primers M1SS and BC2_uni_R was performed on all cDNA. The original pipeline was this. For normalization, 1 million high-quality reads, each with a distinct molecular identifier, were randomly selected from each sample. Instead of being binned into consensus sequences, reads that shared molecular identifiers were thrown out. CDR3 identification, clonotype clustering and error correction used MiTCR with a Q25 quality threshold and the strictest error-elimination algorithm. A nonparametric unseen species model with Euler transformation was used to estimate a lower bound on total TCR beta diversity. The public reads were reprocessed in TCRdb via fastp at Q25 and MiXCR, keeping in-frame beta chains. Every distinct CDR3 protein forms one entry, paired with its most common genes and DNA. Clone size and V and J calls follow TCRdb, not the original study. Present in this sample are more than 1.4 million distinct CDR3 sequences, approximately 42% of which were seen just once. Less than 8% of the sample goes to the ten largest clones.

There are 15 amino acids in the CDR3, from cysteine to phenylalanine inclusive. Only CDR3 DNA remains: 45 bases, in frame from the first base. The germline V gene yields KGHSH for CDR1 and LQKENI for CDR2. Clipping removes 3 bases from V and 7 bases from J, with 7 as the unmatched junction base count. The sequence derives from a woman between 18 and 29 years old in good health. The chain is assembled from TRBV18 and TRBJ2-1; TRBD2 matches 9 bases in the middle. The sample taken for sequencing was blood. The CDR3 protein sequence reads: CASSPGLAKGNEQFF. The DNA sequence is as follows: TGTGCCAGCTCACCCGGACTAGCGAAAGGGAATGAGCAGTTCTTC.